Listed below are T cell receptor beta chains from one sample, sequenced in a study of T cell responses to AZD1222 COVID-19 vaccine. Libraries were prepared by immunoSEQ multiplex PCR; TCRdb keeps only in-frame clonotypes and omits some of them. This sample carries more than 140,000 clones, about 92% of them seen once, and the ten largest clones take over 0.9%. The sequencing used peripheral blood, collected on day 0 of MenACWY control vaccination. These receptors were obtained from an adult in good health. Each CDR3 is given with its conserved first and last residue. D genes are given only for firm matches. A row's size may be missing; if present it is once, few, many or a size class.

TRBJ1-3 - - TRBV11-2 TGTGCCAGCAGCTTCGGAAACACCATATATTTT CASSFGNTIYF
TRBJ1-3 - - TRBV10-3 TGTGCCATCAGGTCGGACAGTGCTGGAAACACCATATATTTT CAIRSDSAGNTIYF
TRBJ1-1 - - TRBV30 TGTGCCTGGAGCCAGGGCAGCACTGAAGCTTTCTTT CAWSQGSTEAFF
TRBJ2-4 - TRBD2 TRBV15 TGTGCCACCAGCAGTGACCTAGCGGGAAATCACATTCAGTACTTC CATSSDLAGNHIQYF
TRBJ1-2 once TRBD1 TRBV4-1 TGCGCCAGCAGCCAAGGTTGGGACAGGGGACCGTATGGCTACACCTTC CASSQGWDRGPYGYTF
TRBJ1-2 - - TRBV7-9 TGTGCCAGCAGCTTCGGGGTCTATGGCTACACCTTC CASSFGVYGYTF
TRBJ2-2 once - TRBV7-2 TGTGCCAGCAGCTTAGTCGGGGGGCTGAGCGGGGAGCTGTTTTTT CASSLVGGLSGELFF
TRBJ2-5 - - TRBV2 TGTGCCAGCAGTGAAATGACATGGGGGACCCAGTACTTC CASSEMTWGTQYF
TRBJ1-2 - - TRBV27 TGTGCCAGCAGTTCCGCGGCCGGGACGGCTAACTATGGCTACACCTTC CASSSAAGTANYGYTF
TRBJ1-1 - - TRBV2 TGTGCCAGCAGTGAAGATTCAATGAGGAGACACACTGAAGCTTTCTTT CASSEDSMRRHTEAFF
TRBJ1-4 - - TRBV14 TGTGCCAGCAGTCACGTGGGCAGCCCTAATGAAAAACTGTTTTTT CASSHVGSPNEKLFF
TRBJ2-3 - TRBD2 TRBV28 TGTGCCAGCACCTTACCCCATCGGGGAGGGGAAGATACGCAGTATTTT CASTLPHRGGEDTQYF
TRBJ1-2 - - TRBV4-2 TGTGCCAGCAGCCAAGAACCTGACACCGACTATGGCTACACCTTC CASSQEPDTDYGYTF
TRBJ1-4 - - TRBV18 TGTGCCAGCTCACCAAGAGGGGTTAATGAAAAACTGTTTTTT CASSPRGVNEKLFF
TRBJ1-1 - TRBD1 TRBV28 TGTGCCAGCAGTTTAGGCGGGGCCAGGGGGCGCGTGGACACTGAAGCTTTCTTT CASSLGGARGRVDTEAFF
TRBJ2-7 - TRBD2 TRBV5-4 TGTGCCAGCAGCTCTGGACTAGCTCTTTCCTCCGACGAGCAGTACTTC CASSSGLALSSDEQYF
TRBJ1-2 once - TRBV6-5 TGTGCCAGCAGTTACAAAGGACTGGGCTACACCTTC CASSYKGLGYTF
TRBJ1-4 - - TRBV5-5 TGTGCCAGCAGCCCGTATTTAGGACACCCTAATGAAAAACTGTTTTTT CASSPYLGHPNEKLFF
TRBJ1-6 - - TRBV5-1 TGCGCCAGCAGCTTGGTGTGGACGGGAGATTCACCCCTCCACTTT CASSLVWTGDSPLHF
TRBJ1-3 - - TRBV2 TGTGCCAGCAGGGTGACAGCGTTCGGAAACACCATATATTTT CASRVTAFGNTIYF
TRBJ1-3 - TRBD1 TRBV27 TGTGCCAGCAGCCCTACAGGGGGCAAGTACACCATATATTTT CASSPTGGKYTIYF
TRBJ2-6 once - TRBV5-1 TGCGCCAGCAGCTTGGCGGTTGGGGCCTCTGGGGCCAACGTCCTGACTTTC CASSLAVGASGANVLTF
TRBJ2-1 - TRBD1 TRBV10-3 TGTGCCATCAGTGGTAGACAGGGAACTGAGCAGTTCTTC CAISGRQGTEQFF
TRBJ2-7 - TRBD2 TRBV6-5 TGTGCCAGCAGTTACTCTCGCGGGAGTAACTACGAGCAGTACTTC CASSYSRGSNYEQYF
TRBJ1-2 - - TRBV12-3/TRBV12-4 TGTGCCAGCAGTACCGGGAGTGGCTATGGCTACACCTTC CASSTGSGYGYTF
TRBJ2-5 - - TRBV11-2 TGTGCCAGCAGCCCCTGGGCCGACAGGCAAGAGACCCAGTACTTC CASSPWADRQETQYF
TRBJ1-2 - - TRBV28 TGTGCCAGCAGTTTAGGGGGGAACTATGGCTACACCTTC CASSLGGNYGYTF
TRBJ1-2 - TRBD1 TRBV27 TGTGCCAGCAGTTTGCCGGGACAGGGCTACACCTTC CASSLPGQGYTF
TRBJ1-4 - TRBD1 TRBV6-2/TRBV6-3 TGTGCCAGCAGTTCCACCGGGACAGGGGGTGAAAAACTGTTTTTT CASSSTGTGGEKLFF
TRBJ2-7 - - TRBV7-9 TGTGCCAGCAGCTTAGTCGGCCAGACCTACGAGCAGTACTTC CASSLVGQTYEQYF
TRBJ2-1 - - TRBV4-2 TGTGCCAGCAGCCAAGATGCACTGACCTACAATGAGCAGTTCTTC CASSQDALTYNEQFF
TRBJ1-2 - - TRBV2 TGTGCCATCCGGACTTTAACGGTCTATGGCTACACCTTC CAIRTLTVYGYTF
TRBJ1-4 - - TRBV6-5 TGTGCCAGCAGTTCGGGACCGCTGAATGAAAAACTGTTTTTT CASSSGPLNEKLFF
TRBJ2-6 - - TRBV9 TGTGCCAGCAGCCCCACGGGACACAGTTCTGGGGCCAACGTCCTGACTTTC CASSPTGHSSGANVLTF
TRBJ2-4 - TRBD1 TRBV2 TGTGCCAGCAGGGGACAGGGGGGTACAATTCAATACTTC CASRGQGGTIQYF
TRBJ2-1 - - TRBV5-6 TGTGCCAGCAGCTTGGTCGGGATGTGGGAGCAGTTCTTC CASSLVGMWEQFF
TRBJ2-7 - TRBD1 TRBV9 TGTGCCAGCAGCCCCCGGGACAGACCATACGAGCAGTACTTC CASSPRDRPYEQYF
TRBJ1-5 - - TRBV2 TGTGCCAGCAGACCCGACATTAATCAGCCCCAGCATTTT CASRPDINQPQHF
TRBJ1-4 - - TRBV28 TGTGCCAGCATTGGAAAGTGGGGGATTAATGAAAAACTGTTTTTT CASIGKWGINEKLFF
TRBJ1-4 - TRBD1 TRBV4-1 TGCGCCAGCAGCCAAGGTTGGGCGACAGGGGGCGAAAAACTGTTTTTT CASSQGWATGGEKLFF
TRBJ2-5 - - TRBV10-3 TGTGCCATCAGTGCCCTCATGGGGGAGACCCAGTACTTC CAISALMGETQYF
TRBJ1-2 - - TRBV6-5 TGTGCCAGCAATACGATGGAGCGGGCAGGGAAGGGCTACACCTTC CASNTMERAGKGYTF